These 19 T cell receptor beta chains originate from one sample sequenced in a study of T cell repertoires in aging, cancer and after chemotherapy. The template was genomic DNA from peripheral blood, not RNA. TRB rearrangements spanning V, D and J were amplified using mixed TRB-A/B primers. From the multiplex PCR reads, TCRdb called clonotypes with MiXCR, one entry per CDR3 protein. The sample holds about 570 distinct CDR3 sequences, 85% to 90% seen once. The specimen was blood. The receptors stem from a human donor with a solid tumor.

The chain joins TRBV5-1 to TRBJ2-7, with TRBD1 matching over 9 bases. The CDR3 runs 16 residues. V was clipped by 4 bases and J by 8 bases; unmatched bases: 16. Germline lookup yields CDR1 SGHRS and CDR2 YFSETQ. The CDR3 here is CASSPLPGTGTGQQYF. As DNA, the CDR3 is TGCGCCAGCAGCCCTCTGCCCGGGACAGGGACAGGGCAGCAGTACTTC.

CDR3 sequence: CASRRTGGTEAFF. For the CDR3, the DNA is TGTGCCAGCAGACGAACAGGGGGCACTGAAGCTTTCTTT. The genes are TRBV28 and TRBJ1-1, with TRBD1 matching over 8 bases. The germline gives CDR1 MDHEN, CDR2 SYDVKM. The ends lost 6 bases at V and 4 bases at J; junction bases unmatched: 4. This CDR3 is 13 amino acids long.

The rearrangement links TRBV7-9 to TRBJ1-2; D perhaps matches TRBD1 (5 bases). The CDR3 consists of 12 residues. CDR1 SEHNR and CDR2 FQNEAQ come from the germline V gene (reference sequence). Trimming took off 2 bases at V and 5 bases at J, with 6 bases between the two ends. Here the CDR3 reads CASSLQGYGYTF. The CDR3 nucleotides are TGTGCCAGCAGCTTACAGGGTTATGGCTACACCTTC. Full variable domain (rest looked up from reference TRBV7-9 and TRBJ1-2): DTGVSQNPRHKITKRGQNVTFRCDPISEHNRLYWYRQTLGQGPEFLTYFQNEAQLEKSRLLSDRFSAERPKGSFSTLEIQRTEQGDSAMYLCASSLQGYGYTFGSGTRLTVV.

This sequence joins TRBV6-1 and TRBJ2-5; D not resolved. Germline CDR1 and CDR2: MNHNS and SASEGT. This CDR3 has 14 residues. With 10 bases removed from V and 4 bases from J, the gap between germline ends came to 19 bases. In nucleotides, the CDR3 is TGTGCCACACTATCAAGATACCCGTCAGAGACCCAGTACTTC. Protein sequence: CATLSRYPSETQYF.

The rearrangement uses TRBV18 and TRBJ1-5; D is unresolved. Looked up from germline, CDR1 is KGHSH and CDR2 is LQKENI. The CDR3 runs 12 residues. With 0 bases removed from V and 7 bases from J, the gap between germline ends came to 4 bases. The CDR3 loop reads CASSPPAQPQHF. The CDR3 coding sequence is TGTGCCAGCTCACCACCGGCGCAGCCCCAGCATTTT.

This clonotype was picked up one time. This chain uses TRBV19 with TRBJ1-1, with D uncertain. This CDR3 is 12 amino acids long. Germline assignment: CDR1 LNHDA and CDR2 SQIVND (reference sequence). V lost 3 bases to trimming and J lost 5 bases, with 7 bases between them. CDR3 sequence reads: CASSIEWTEAFF. The DNA of the CDR3 is TGTGCCAGTAGTATTGAGTGGACTGAAGCTTTCTTT.

The chain couples TRBV6-5 to TRBJ2-3, with 11 bases identical to TRBD2. Germline CDR1 MNHEY, CDR2 SVGAGI. CDR3 length equals 15 residues. Trimming cost V 6 bases and J 1 base; bases outside gene matches: 3. The DNA of the CDR3 is TGTGCCAGCAGAGCGGGACTAGCGGGCACAGATACGCAGTATTTT. The encoded protein is CASRAGLAGTDTQYF.

The genes are TRBV5-3 and TRBJ2-3; perhaps TRBD1 as D (5 bases). TRBV5-3 is assigned to the ORF class and has an uncertain function. This CDR3 region has 14 residues. Trimming took off 3 bases at V and 2 bases at J, with 10 bases between the two ends. CDR3 residues: CARSWQGNTDTQYF. The DNA of the CDR3 is TGTGCCAGAAGCTGGCAGGGTAACACAGATACGCAGTATTTT.

The chain has TRBV30 and TRBJ1-1; D is uncertain. The J call may not be correct, given that the DNA end is closer to TRBJ1-6. Germline CDR1 and CDR2: GTSNPN and SVGIG (reference sequence). The CDR3 has 14 amino acids. CDR3 sequence (DNA): TGTGCCTGGAGTGGAGGGCTTAAAGGGTCACCCCTCCACTTT. Protein product: CAWSGGLKGSPLHF.

The rearrangement joins TRBV20-1 to TRBJ1-6; 7 bases map to TRBD1. The trim removed 8 bases at V and 5 bases at J, leaving 3 bases unmatched. This CDR3 comprises 12 residues. Per the germline V gene, CDR1 is DFQATT and CDR2 is SNEGSKA (reference sequence). The CDR3 region is CSSDRNNSPLHF. The CDR3 DNA follows: TGCAGTTCGGACAGGAATAATTCACCCCTCCACTTT.

V is TRBV20-1 and J is TRBJ2-1; TRBD2 agrees at 10 bases. Unmatched junction bases numbered 7, after V lost 6 bases and J lost 8 bases. Germline lookup yields CDR1 DFQATT and CDR2 SNEGSKA (reference sequence). The CDR3 runs 13 residues. Here the CDR3 DNA reads TGCAGTGCAGCGGGAGGGCAGGGGGATGAGCAGTTCTTC. Translated, it gives CSAAGGQGDEQFF.

The chain joins TRBV27 to TRBJ2-1, with 8 nucleotides matching TRBD2. The V and J ends lost 8 bases and 7 bases, in that order; junction bases with no gene match: 10. Per the germline V gene, CDR1 is MNHEY and CDR2 is SMNVEV (reference sequence). The CDR3 is made up of 14 amino acids. The CDR3 DNA reads TGTGCCAGCTGTAAGCGGGGGTGTGATAATGAGCAGTTCTTC. It specifies CASCKRGCDNEQFF.

With respect to this clonotype: One end of the junction is discordant with germline, which a read error may explain. This chain uses TRBV29-1 with TRBJ1-1; D perhaps matches TRBD1 (5 bases). Germline CDR1 and CDR2: SQVTM and ANQGSEA. This CDR3 is built from 13 residues. The CDR3 DNA is TGCAGCGGCGGGACCGTTGGAAACAGTGAAGCTTTCTTT. Translating it yields CSGGTVGNSEAFF.

The chain has TRBV20-1 and TRBJ2-3, with 11 bases lining up with TRBD2. The V segment lost 5 bases and the J segment 2 bases; nucleotides outside the gene matches: 12. The CDR3 spans 17 residues. From germline, CDR1 is DFQATT and CDR2 SNEGSKA (reference sequence). The CDR3 DNA follows: TGCAGTGCTTCTAAGCCTTATAGCGGGAGGGCCACAGATACGCAGTATTTT. The encoded protein is CSASKPYSGRATDTQYF.

This chain connects TRBV7-3 to TRBJ2-2; D gene uncertain. In germline, CDR1 is SGHTA, CDR2 FQGTGA. The CDR3 contains 13 residues. Between the trimmed V and J ends, which lost 5 bases and 4 bases, there was a span of 8 bases. The CDR3 region has the DNA TGTGCCAGCAGCCCCAATCCCACCGGGGAGCTGTTTTTT. It encodes CASSPNPTGELFF. The whole variable domain, remainder taken from reference TRBV7-3 and TRBJ2-2, is GAGVSQTPSNKVTEKGKYVELRCDPISGHTALYWYRQSLGQGPEFLIYFQGTGAADDSGLPNDRFFAVRPEGSVSTLKIQRTERGDSAVYLCASSPNPTGELFFGEGSRLTVL.

The genes are TRBV30 and TRBJ1-4; D remains ambiguous. The germline V gene has CDR1 GTSNPN and CDR2 SVGIG (reference sequence). CDR3 length: 15 residues. Trimming removed 0 bases from V and 4 bases from J, with 12 bases in between. The CDR3 bases are TGTGCCTGGAGTGTAACGACAAGCCTTAATGAAAAACTGTTTTTT. Protein product: CAWSVTTSLNEKLFF.

Only one count was recorded for this clonotype. In DNA, the CDR3 is TGCAGTGCTCTTAGGGGGGTAAACGACTATGGCTACACCTTC. This gives the protein CSALRGVNDYGYTF. The rearrangement joins TRBV20-1 to TRBJ1-2, with D possibly matching TRBD1 (6 bases). CDR1 is DFQATT, CDR2 SNEGSKA, per germline (reference sequence). V was trimmed by 5 bases and J by 3 bases, leaving 16 bases between them. The CDR3 runs to 14 residues.

The chain employs TRBV15 and TRBJ1-2; D might be TRBD1 (5 bases). The ends were cut back, 1 base at V and 1 base at J, with 16 bases in the middle. The germline CDR1 and CDR2 sequences are LNHNV and YYDKDF (reference sequence). This CDR3 has 17 amino acids. CDR3: CATSRGGEALVNYGYTF. The CDR3 nucleotides are TGTGCCACCAGCAGAGGAGGGGAGGCACTTGTTAACTATGGCTACACCTTC.

The rearrangement uses TRBV6-1 and TRBJ1-2; D may be TRBD1 (6 bases). This CDR3 comprises 14 residues. V lost 6 bases to trimming and J lost 0 bases, with 11 bases between them. Germline CDR1 is MNHNS and CDR2 is SASEGT. In DNA form, the CDR3 reads TGTGCCAGCAGGAGGGACACCCCTAACTATGGCTACACCTTC. Amino acids: CASRRDTPNYGYTF.